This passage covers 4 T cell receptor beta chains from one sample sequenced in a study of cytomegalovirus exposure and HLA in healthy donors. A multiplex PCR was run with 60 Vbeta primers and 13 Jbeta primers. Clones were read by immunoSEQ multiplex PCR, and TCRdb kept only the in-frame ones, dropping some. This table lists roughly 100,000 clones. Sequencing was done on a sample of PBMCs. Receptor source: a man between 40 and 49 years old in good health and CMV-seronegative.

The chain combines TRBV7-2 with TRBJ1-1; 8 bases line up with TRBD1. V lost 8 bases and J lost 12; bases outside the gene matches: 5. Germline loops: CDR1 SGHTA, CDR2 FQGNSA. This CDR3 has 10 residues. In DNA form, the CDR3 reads TGTGCCAGCGGGACAGGCCGTTCTTTCTTT. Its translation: CASGTGRSFF.

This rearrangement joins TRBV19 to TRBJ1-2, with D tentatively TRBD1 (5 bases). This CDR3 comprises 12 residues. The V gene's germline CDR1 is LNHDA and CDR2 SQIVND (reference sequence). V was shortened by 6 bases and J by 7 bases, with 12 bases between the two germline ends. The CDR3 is CASRSPGGGYTF. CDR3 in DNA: TGTGCCAGTAGAAGTCCCGGGGGTGGCTACACCTTC.

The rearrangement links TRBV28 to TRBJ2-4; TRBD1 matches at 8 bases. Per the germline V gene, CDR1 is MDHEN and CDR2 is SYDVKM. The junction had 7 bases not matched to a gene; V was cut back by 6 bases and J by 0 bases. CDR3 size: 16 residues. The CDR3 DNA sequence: TGTGCCAGCAGGGACAGGGCCCTGCTAGCCAAAAACATTCAGTACTTC. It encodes CASRDRALLAKNIQYF.

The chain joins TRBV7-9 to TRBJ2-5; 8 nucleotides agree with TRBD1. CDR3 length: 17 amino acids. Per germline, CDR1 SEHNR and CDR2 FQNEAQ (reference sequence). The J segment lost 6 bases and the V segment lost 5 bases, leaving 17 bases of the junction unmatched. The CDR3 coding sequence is TGTGCCAGCAGCGCAAATATCCCGGGACAGGCCCAGAAGACCCAGTACTTC. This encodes CASSANIPGQAQKTQYF.